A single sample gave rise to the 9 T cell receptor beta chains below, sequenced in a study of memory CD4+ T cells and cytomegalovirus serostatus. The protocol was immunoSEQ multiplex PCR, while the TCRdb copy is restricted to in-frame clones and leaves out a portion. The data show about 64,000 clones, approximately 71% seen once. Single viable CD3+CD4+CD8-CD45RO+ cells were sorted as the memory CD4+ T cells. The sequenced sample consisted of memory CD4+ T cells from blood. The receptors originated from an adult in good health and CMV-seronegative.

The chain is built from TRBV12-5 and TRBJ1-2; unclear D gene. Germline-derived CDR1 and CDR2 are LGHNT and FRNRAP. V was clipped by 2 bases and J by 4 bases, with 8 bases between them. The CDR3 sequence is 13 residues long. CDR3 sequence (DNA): TGTGCTAGTGGTTTGAGAGTCAGCTATGGCTACACCTTC. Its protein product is CASGLRVSYGYTF.

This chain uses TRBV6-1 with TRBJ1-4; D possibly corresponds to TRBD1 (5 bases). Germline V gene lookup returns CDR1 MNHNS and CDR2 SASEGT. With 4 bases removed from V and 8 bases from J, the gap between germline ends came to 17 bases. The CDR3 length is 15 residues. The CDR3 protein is CASSGGTVLGEKLFF. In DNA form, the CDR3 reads TGTGCCAGCAGTGGGGGGACCGTACTTGGGGAAAAACTGTTTTTT.

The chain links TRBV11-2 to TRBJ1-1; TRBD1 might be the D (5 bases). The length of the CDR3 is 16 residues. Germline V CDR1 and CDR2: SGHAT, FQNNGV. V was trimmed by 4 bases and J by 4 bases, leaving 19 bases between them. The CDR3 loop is CASSYVGRGRGTEAFF. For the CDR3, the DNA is TGTGCCAGCAGCTACGTGGGACGGGGTCGGGGCACTGAAGCTTTCTTT.

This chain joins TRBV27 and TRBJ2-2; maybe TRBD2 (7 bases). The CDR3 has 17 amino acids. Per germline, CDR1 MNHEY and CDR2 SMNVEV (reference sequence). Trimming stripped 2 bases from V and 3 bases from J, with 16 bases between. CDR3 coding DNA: TGTGCCAGCAGTTTAGGGTCCCTGGGGGGGCACACCGGGGAGCTGTTTTTT. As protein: CASSLGSLGGHTGELFF.

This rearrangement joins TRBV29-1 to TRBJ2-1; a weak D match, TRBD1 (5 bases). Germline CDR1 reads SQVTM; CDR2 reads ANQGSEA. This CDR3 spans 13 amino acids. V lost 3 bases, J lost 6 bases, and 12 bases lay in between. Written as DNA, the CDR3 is TGCAGCGTTGACAGGGTTACGTCCAATGAGCAGTTCTTC. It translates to CSVDRVTSNEQFF.

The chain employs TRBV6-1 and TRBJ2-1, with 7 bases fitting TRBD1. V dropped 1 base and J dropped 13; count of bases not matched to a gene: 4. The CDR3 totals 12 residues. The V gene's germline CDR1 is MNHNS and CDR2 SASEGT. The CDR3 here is CASSEVRGQQFF. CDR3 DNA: TGTGCCAGCAGTGAAGTGAGGGGGCAACAGTTCTTC.

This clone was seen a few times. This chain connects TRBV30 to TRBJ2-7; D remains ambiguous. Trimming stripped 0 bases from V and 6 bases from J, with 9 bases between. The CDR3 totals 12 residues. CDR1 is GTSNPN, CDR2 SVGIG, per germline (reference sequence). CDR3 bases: TGTGCCTGGAGTGTAGTGTTCAGCGAGCAGTACTTC. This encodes CAWSVVFSEQYF. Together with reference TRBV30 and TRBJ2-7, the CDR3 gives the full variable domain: SQTIHQWPATLVQPVGSPLSLECTVEGTSNPNLYWYRQAAGRGLQLLFYSVGIGQISSEVPQNLSASRPQDRQFILSSKKLLLSDSGFYLCAWSVVFSEQYFGPGTRLTVT.

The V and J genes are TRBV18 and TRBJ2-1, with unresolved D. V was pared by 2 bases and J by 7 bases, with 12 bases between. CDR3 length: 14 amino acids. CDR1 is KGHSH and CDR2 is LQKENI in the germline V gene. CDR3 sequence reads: CASSPNGLGNEQFF. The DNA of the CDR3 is TGTGCCAGCTCACCAAACGGCCTCGGGAATGAGCAGTTCTTC.

The CDR3 loop is CAWSVTASGQYF. The DNA for the CDR3 is TGTGCCTGGAGTGTAACGGCTAGCGGGCAGTATTTT. The chain employs TRBV30 and TRBJ2-3; 7 nucleotides line up with TRBD2. Germline CDR1 is GTSNPN and CDR2 is SVGIG (reference sequence). V trimming: 0 bases; J trimming: 11 bases; junction bases outside the gene matches: 5. The CDR3 runs 12 residues.